This T cell receptor beta chain appears in the sequencing data of a study of technical replicates of blood from four donors (dated by TCRdb to 2015 to 2018). The cysteine opens and the phenylalanine closes a CDR3 of 15 amino acids. Of the read, only the CDR3 DNA is kept; its 45 bases are in frame from base 1. After removal of 3 bases from V and 5 bases from J, the junction retains 5 bases not matched to a gene. CDR1 and CDR2, looked up from the germline V gene, are KGHSH and LQKENI. In regard to this clone: No cognate antigen has been identified for it. Per-nucleotide qualities are absent, and no much larger clonotype sits a single base away.

Libraries were built with the immunoSEQ multiplex PCR assay. The table comes from immuneACCESS by way of TCRdb, which keeps in-frame sequences with V and J called. Part of the clones is missing from these tables; in studies checked, under half for an unresolved V gene and the rest for unknown reasons. Present in this sample are about 62,000 clones, about 90% of which were seen just once. The ten biggest clones cover around 5.1% of the sample. Sample: PBMCs. The TCR was taken from a human donor in good health. Some clones in this sample may be carry-over from other donors' samples. The receptor chain draws on TRBV18 and TRBJ2-5, with TRBD2 matching 11 junction bases. The CDR3 protein sequence reads: CASSPTGLAAETQYF. The DNA reads as follows: TGTGCCAGCTCACCGACGGGACTAGCGGCGGAGACCCAGTACTTC.